These 25 T cell receptor beta chains originate from one sample sequenced in a study of T-cell memory formation after mild COVID-19. TCRdb independently ran MiXCR on the 5' RACE reads; one entry per CDR3 protein. The sample shows 200,000 to 250,000 distinct CDR3 sequences, around 17% of them seen only once. The sequencing sample was made of PBMCs or a T cell subset sorted from them (not recorded which). The receptor source for this set is a man between 18 and 29 years old who had mild COVID-19 (a few samples of this study predate the infection). Cell type and time point are not known.

The chain recombines TRBV9 with TRBJ1-1; D is unresolved. This CDR3 has 14 amino acids. CDR1 and CDR2 (germline): SGDLS, YYNGEE. V gave up 3 bases and J gave up 3 bases, with 12 bases separating them. Here the CDR3 reads CASSADVSDTEAFF. The CDR3 coding sequence is TGTGCCAGCAGCGCTGACGTTTCCGACACTGAAGCTTTCTTT.

This clonotype was recorded a few times. This rearrangement joins TRBV28 to TRBJ2-5; D is unclear. CDR3 length: 11 residues. The germline CDR1 and CDR2 sequences are MDHEN and SYDVKM. The V and J ends lost 6 bases and 6 bases respectively, with 8 bases between them. This chain's CDR3 is CASSPRQTQYF. The CDR3 nucleotides read TGTGCCAGCAGCCCTAGACAGACCCAGTACTTC.

The chain couples TRBV5-1 to TRBJ1-2; D is unclear. The V end lost 1 base, the J end lost 8 bases, and 18 bases lay between the germline ends. Germline loops: CDR1 SGHRS, CDR2 YFSETQ. This CDR3 comprises 15 residues. The CDR3: CASSLNMLRFGGYTF. The CDR3 region has the DNA TGCGCCAGCAGCTTGAACATGCTTCGATTCGGCGGCTACACCTTC. The full variable domain, in which reference TRBV5-1 and TRBJ1-2 provide the parts outside the CDR3, is KAGVTQTPRYLIKTRGQQVTLSCSPISGHRSVSWYQQTPGQGLQFLFEYFSETQRNKGNFPGRFSGRQFSNSRSEMNVSTLELGDSALYLCASSLNMLRFGGYTFGSGTRLTVV.

This clonotype has a handful of counts. The chain has TRBV20-1 and TRBJ1-5; D not certain. The length of the CDR3 is 14 residues. V was cut by 6 bases and J by 0 bases, with 12 bases left in between. The germline V gene has CDR1 DFQATT and CDR2 SNEGSKA (reference sequence). The CDR3 sequence: CSAGTVYSNQPQHF. As DNA, the CDR3 is TGCAGTGCGGGAACGGTGTATAGCAATCAGCCCCAGCATTTT.

This clonotype appeared a few times. The gene calls are TRBV20-1 and TRBJ1-1; D remains unclear. V was shortened by 0 bases and J by 1 base, with 9 bases between the two germline ends. The CDR3 loop spans 14 amino acids. Germline CDR1 is DFQATT and CDR2 is SNEGSKA (reference sequence). The CDR3 is CSARDLSWNTEAFF. For the CDR3, the DNA is TGCAGTGCTAGAGATTTAAGTTGGAACACTGAAGCTTTCTTT.

This clonotype was seen at least ten times. V usage is TRBV28 and J usage is TRBJ2-3; D not resolved. CDR3 length equals 12 residues. Germline V lookup: CDR1 MDHEN, CDR2 SYDVKM. Trimming removed 1 base from V and 5 bases from J, with 4 bases in between. The CDR3 nucleotides are TGTGCCAGCAGTTTATTCCAAGATACGCAGTATTTT. This encodes CASSLFQDTQYF.

Many counts were recorded for this clonotype. This chain uses TRBV5-1 with TRBJ1-1, with a weak D call TRBD1 (6 bases). Per the germline V gene, CDR1 is SGHRS and CDR2 is YFSETQ. The CDR3 is 15 residues long. Trimming left V 4 bases short and J 5 bases short, with 18 bases between. This CDR3 is CASSTTGKGGTEAFF. DNA of the CDR3: TGCGCCAGCAGCACCACAGGGAAAGGGGGGACTGAAGCTTTCTTT.

This clonotype was seen only a few times. The chain links TRBV6-5 to TRBJ1-5; the D is unclear. Trimming removed 6 bases from V and 0 bases from J, with 9 bases in between. Germline V CDR1 and CDR2: MNHEY, SVGAGI. This CDR3 contains 14 residues. This CDR3 reads CASSPGSSNQPQHF. DNA of the CDR3: TGTGCCAGCAGCCCCGGGTCTAGCAATCAGCCCCAGCATTTT.

This sequence joins TRBV15 and TRBJ2-3; TRBD2 aligns across 9 bases. Germline CDR1 and CDR2: LNHNV and YYDKDF (reference sequence). V shed 1 base, J shed 1 base, and the junction held 0 bases outside the gene matches. CDR3 length: 15 residues. The CDR3 sequence is CATSRGTSGTDTQYF. The DNA for the CDR3 is TGTGCCACCAGCAGAGGGACTAGCGGCACAGATACGCAGTATTTT.

CDR3 sequence reads: CASSPGPGRRNEKLFF. The CDR3 nucleotides are TGTGCCAGCAGCCCAGGCCCGGGACGGCGTAATGAAAAACTGTTTTTT. The rearrangement joins TRBV11-2 to TRBJ1-4; D is possibly TRBD1 (5 bases). The CDR3 is 16 residues long. Germline CDR1 reads SGHAT; CDR2 reads FQNNGV. V shed 5 bases and J shed 4 bases, with 17 bases lying between them. The full variable domain, in which reference TRBV11-2 and TRBJ1-4 provide the parts outside the CDR3, is EAGVAQSPRYKIIEKRQSVAFWCNPISGHATLYWYQQILGQGPKLLIQFQNNGVVDDSQLPKDRFSAERLKGVDSTLKIQPAKLEDSAVYLCASSPGPGRRNEKLFFGSGTQLSVL.

The chain recombines TRBV7-8 with TRBJ2-1; D might be TRBD1 (5 bases). V was trimmed by 0 bases and J by 7 bases, leaving 13 bases between them. The germline V gene has CDR1 SGHVS and CDR2 FQNEAQ. The CDR3 contains 15 residues. CDR3 DNA sequence: TGTGCCAGCAGCTTAGCGAAGTTCCCAGGGAATGAGCAGTTCTTC. Translation gives CASSLAKFPGNEQFF. Drawing the rest from reference TRBV7-8 and TRBJ2-1, the complete variable domain is GAGVSQSPRYKVAKRGQDVALRCDPISGHVSLFWYQQALGQGPEFLTYFQNEAQLDKSGLPSDRFFAERPEGSVSTLKIQRTQQEDSAVYLCASSLAKFPGNEQFFGPGTRLTVL.

The CDR3 loop reads CASSLTGGLEPQHF. CDR3 DNA: TGCGCCAGCAGCTTAACAGGGGGCTTAGAGCCCCAGCATTTT. The chain recombines TRBV5-1 with TRBJ1-5, with 9 bases aligning to TRBD1. Germline values: CDR1 SGHRS, CDR2 YFSETQ. V trimming: 2 bases; J trimming: 8 bases; junction bases outside the gene matches: 5. The CDR3 contains 14 residues.

This clonotype was detected a few times. V gene TRBV5-1 combines with J gene TRBJ1-3, with 7 bases matching TRBD1. Germline CDR1 SGHRS, CDR2 YFSETQ. The CDR3 extends over 15 amino acids. Trimming at V came to 5 bases and at J to 2 bases, leaving 7 bases not matched to a gene. As DNA, the CDR3 is TGCGCCAGCAGTTCTACAGGGGTCCCTGGAAACACCATATATTTT. Protein product: CASSSTGVPGNTIYF.

The chain employs TRBV5-4 and TRBJ2-1, with 8 bases aligning to TRBD1. The V and J ends lost 4 bases and 4 bases, in that order; junction bases with no gene match: 4. Germline V lookup: CDR1 SGHNT, CDR2 YYREEE (reference sequence). This CDR3 is built from 14 residues. CDR3 coding DNA: TGTGCCAGCAGCGAATGGGACAGGTACAATGAGCAGTTCTTC. Translated: CASSEWDRYNEQFF.

This clonotype was detected a few times. The V gene is TRBV12-3 or TRBV12-4, the J gene TRBJ1-4; weak D call: TRBD1 (6 bases). The CDR3 is made up of 13 amino acids. The V end lost 6 bases, the J end lost 7 bases, and 12 bases lay between the germline ends. The CDR3 nucleotides read TGTGCCAGCAGCATGGGGGGCTTTGAAAAACTGTTTTTT. Translated, it gives CASSMGGFEKLFF.

Only a few counts were recorded for this clonotype. V and J are TRBV5-1 and TRBJ2-5; TRBD2 aligns across 9 bases. The CDR3 sequence is 18 residues long. After removal of 0 bases from V and 3 bases from J, the junction contained 12 bases not matched to a gene. Germline values: CDR1 SGHRS, CDR2 YFSETQ. The DNA for the CDR3 is TGCGCCAGCAGCTTGGCCAGGCATAGCGGGGGCAATGAAGAGACCCAGTACTTC. Amino acids: CASSLARHSGGNEETQYF.

This clonotype was seen a few times. This rearrangement joins TRBV5-1 to TRBJ1-6, with TRBD1 as a possible D gene (6 bases). CDR1 is SGHRS, CDR2 YFSETQ, per germline. Between the trimmed V and J ends, which lost 6 bases and 4 bases, there was a span of 17 bases. This CDR3 comprises 16 residues. In DNA form, the CDR3 reads TGCGCCAGCACCCCAGGGGACGGGGCGTATAATTCACCCCTCCACTTT. Protein product: CASTPGDGAYNSPLHF.

The chain combines TRBV24-1 with TRBJ2-7, with a weak D call TRBD1 (5 bases). This CDR3 has 13 residues. Germline V gene lookup returns CDR1 KGHDR and CDR2 SFDVKD. Trimming stripped 10 bases from V and 5 bases from J, with 17 bases between. In DNA, the CDR3 is TGTGCCACATCCAGCGCAGGGAATAACGAGCAGTACTTC. This codes for CATSSAGNNEQYF.

This clonotype turned up a few times. Mismatch with germline at one junction end may stem from a read error. The rearrangement joins TRBV5-1 to TRBJ1-2; D remains unclear. Germline CDR1 SGHRS, CDR2 YFSETQ. The CDR3 runs 14 residues. The CDR3 coding sequence is TGCGCCAGCAGTTTGGACGGCTCGGCTGTCGGCTACACCTTC. It is translated as CASSLDGSAVGYTF.

The sample holds a few counts of this clonotype. The J gene is TRBJ2-2, the V gene TRBV28; D unresolved. CDR1 MDHEN and CDR2 SYDVKM come from the germline V gene. This CDR3 region has 20 residues. V lost 3 bases, J lost 1 base, and 24 bases lay in between. In nucleotides, the CDR3 is TGTGCCAGCAGTTTTTCGTTCTCTCACCTTTTGGGCTTGAACACCGGGGAGCTGTTTTTT. Encoded protein: CASSFSFSHLLGLNTGELFF.

In its sample, this clonotype was seen a few times. This sequence joins TRBV20-1 and TRBJ2-6, with TRBD1 matching over 7 bases. From germline, CDR1 is DFQATT and CDR2 SNEGSKA (reference sequence). The ends lost 6 bases at V and 1 base at J; junction bases unmatched: 3. The CDR3 extends over 14 amino acids. For the CDR3, the DNA is TGCAGTGCAAGACAGGGATCTGGGGCCAACGTCCTGACTTTC. Protein: CSARQGSGANVLTF.

This clonotype has only a few counts. The chain links TRBV2 to TRBJ1-1, with D possibly matching TRBD1 (6 bases). There are 13 residues in the CDR3. CDR1 SNHLY and CDR2 FYNNEI come from the germline V gene. With 4 bases removed from V and 4 bases from J, the gap between germline ends came to 10 bases. DNA for the CDR3: TGTGCCAGCAGTGCTCAGGGGACCACTGAAGCTTTCTTT. It yields the protein CASSAQGTTEAFF.

The chain has TRBV11-2 and TRBJ2-1; possibly TRBD1 for D (6 bases). This CDR3 contains 14 residues. Germline CDR1 reads SGHAT; CDR2 reads FQNNGV. The V and J ends lost 6 bases and 7 bases respectively, with 16 bases between them. The CDR3 protein is CASSPPGTRNEQFF. In nucleotides, the CDR3 is TGTGCCAGCAGTCCGCCCGGGACACGGAATGAGCAGTTCTTC.

This chain links TRBV5-1 with TRBJ2-1; D possibly uses TRBD1 or TRBD2 (5 bases each). This CDR3 spans 18 amino acids. The V gene lost 4 bases and the J gene lost 4 bases, with 24 bases spanning the gap. Germline CDR1 is SGHRS and CDR2 is YFSETQ. CDR3 protein: CASSQTTQTGPPYNEQFF. CDR3 coding DNA: TGCGCCAGCAGCCAAACTACCCAGACGGGACCGCCATACAATGAGCAGTTCTTC.

This chain joins TRBV6-1 and TRBJ1-5; no reliable D call. The CDR3 loop spans 14 amino acids. The V end lost 6 bases, the J end lost 5 bases, and 14 bases lay between the germline ends. Germline V gene lookup returns CDR1 MNHNS and CDR2 SASEGT. CDR3 in amino acids: CASRRRDGDQPQHF. The CDR3 DNA is TGTGCCAGCAGGCGAAGAGACGGAGATCAGCCCCAGCATTTT.